Listed below are T cell receptor beta chains from one sample, sequenced in a study of human T cells and chemical hapten exposure. MiXCR, applied by TCRdb to the RACE reads, yields one record per CDR3 protein. The table records over 85,000 distinct CDR3 sequences, approximately 8.6% of them present only once. The sequenced sample was whole blood, obtained in connection with sensitization to the hapten diphenylcyclopropenone (DPC). All receptors come from a woman aged 40 to 55 with alopecia areata. Some clones in this sample may be carry-over from other donors' samples. CDR3s include the opening cysteine and the closing phenylalanine or tryptophan. Each record gives: J gene, D gene, V gene, CDR3 length, clone size, CDR3 DNA, CDR3 protein. D genes are given only for firm matches. Expanded clones get a size class; other rows say once, few or many, or leave the size out.

TRBJ2-3,.,TRBV7-2,15,.,TGTGCCAGCAGCCCCGACTCCCTTGGCATAGATACGCAGTATTTT,CASSPDSLGIDTQYF
TRBJ2-2,TRBD2,TRBV5-1,17,many,TGCGCCAGCAGCGGGACTAGCGGGAGTGGTTTCGCCGGGGAGCTGTTTTTT,CASSGTSGSGFAGELFF
TRBJ1-2,.,TRBV7-3,13,.,TGTGCCAGCAGCTTGGATCCTAACTATAGCTACACCTTC,CASSLDPNYSYTF
TRBJ2-3,.,TRBV4-3,16,many,TGCGCCAGCAGCCAAGGGACCTTAGACGTCACAGATACGCAGTATTTT,CASSQGTLDVTDTQYF
TRBJ1-1,TRBD1,TRBV25-1,13,.,TGTGCCAGCAGTGGCGGGAACAGGGGTAGGGCTTTCTTT,CASSGGNRGRAFF
TRBJ1-4,TRBD1,TRBV5-5,16,few,TGTGCCAGCAGCTGGGCGTCGGGACAGATTAATGAAAAACTGTTTTTT,CASSWASGQINEKLFF
TRBJ1-4,.,TRBV20-1,11,few,TGCAGTGCGAAGCTTAATGAAAAACTGTTTTTT,CSAKLNEKLFF
TRBJ1-4,.,TRBV15,13,few,TGTGCCACCAGCAGAGGGACAGCCGAAAAACTGTTTTTT,CATSRGTAEKLFF
TRBJ2-7,TRBD1,TRBV28,13,many,TGTGCCAGCAGTTGGGACAGGGTCTACGAGCAGTACTTC,CASSWDRVYEQYF
TRBJ2-3,.,TRBV20-1,13,many,TGCAGTGCTAGGGGGACCTTAACAGATACGCAGTATTTT,CSARGTLTDTQYF
TRBJ2-2,.,TRBV3-1,15,.,TGTGCCAGCAGCCCGTGGACGGGCCCCACCGGGGAGCTGTTTTTT,CASSPWTGPTGELFF
TRBJ1-5,.,TRBV5-5,15,few,TGTGCCAGCAGCCAGACAGGTTTTAGCAATCAGCCCCAGCATTTT,CASSQTGFSNQPQHF
TRBJ2-1,.,TRBV7-2,13,few,TGTGCCAGCAGCTCCTACCAGAACGTCGAGCAGTTCTTC,CASSSYQNVEQFF
TRBJ1-5,.,TRBV28,16,few,TGTGCCAGCAGCCACTCCTCAGGGGAAGTAAATCAGCCCCAGCATTTT,CASSHSSGEVNQPQHF
TRBJ1-1,.,TRBV12-2,14,many,TGTGCAAGTCGCACAACCGAGGGGTTCACTGAAGCTTTCTTT,CASRTTEGFTEAFF
TRBJ2-3,TRBD2,TRBV28,13,.,TGTGCCAGCAGTGTAGCGGGAGGCGATACGCAGTATTTT,CASSVAGGDTQYF
TRBJ1-1,.,TRBV28,11,few,TGTGCCAGCATAGAGAACACTGAAGCTTTCTTT,CASIENTEAFF
TRBJ2-5,.,TRBV7-2,15,few,TGTGCCAGCGTATTGGGGAGGTCACTCGGGGAGACCCAGTACTTC,CASVLGRSLGETQYF
TRBJ1-2,.,TRBV27,13,.,TGTGCCAGCAGTACGGCCTCTAACTATGGCTACACCTTC,CASSTASNYGYTF
TRBJ1-5,.,TRBV28,19,many,TGTGCCAGCACCCTGAAGGGCCTTACAGTAAAGTATAGCAATCAGCCCCAGCATTTT,CASTLKGLTVKYSNQPQHF
TRBJ1-2,TRBD1,TRBV7-2,14,.,TGTGCCAGCAGCTATCGGGACAGCCCATATGGCTACACCTTC,CASSYRDSPYGYTF
TRBJ1-2,.,TRBV12-3/TRBV12-4,14,many,TGTGCCAGCAGTTTGGACGGACGTAACTATGGCTACACCTTC,CASSLDGRNYGYTF
TRBJ1-5,TRBD1,TRBV6-6,16,few,TGTGCCAGCAGTGGGACAGGGGTAACTAGCAATCAGCCCCAGCATTTT,CASSGTGVTSNQPQHF
TRBJ2-7,.,TRBV4-3,12,many,TGCGCCAGCAGCCGCGGGACATCCGAGCAGTACTTC,CASSRGTSEQYF
TRBJ2-3,TRBD2,TRBV3-1,17,.,TGTGCCAGCAGCCAAGGGGTAGCGGGAGTTTATGGAGATACGCAGTATTTT,CASSQGVAGVYGDTQYF
TRBJ1-5,.,TRBV10-3,15,many,TGTGCCATCAGTGAGGGCCAGGGAGGGGATCAGCCCCAGCATTTT,CAISEGQGGDQPQHF
TRBJ2-4,.,TRBV28,14,few,TGTGCCAGCAGAACGGGGGGCCGTCTAAACATTCAGTACTTC,CASRTGGRLNIQYF
TRBJ1-5,.,TRBV20-1,13,few,TGCAGTGTCGTATCGGGAGTCAAGCAGCCCCAGCATTTT,CSVVSGVKQPQHF
TRBJ1-2,.,TRBV2,12,.,TGTGCCAGCAGTGGCAGTAACTATGGCTACACCTTC,CASSGSNYGYTF
TRBJ2-6,.,TRBV4-1,18,few,TGCGCCAGCAGCCAAGGGGGCATGCCCTCTTCTGGGGCCAACGTCCTGACTTTC,CASSQGGMPSSGANVLTF
TRBJ2-5,.,TRBV29-1,12,many,TGCAGCACCCGAGGGGACGGGAAGACCCAGTACTTC,CSTRGDGKTQYF
TRBJ1-2,TRBD1,TRBV6-5,15,.,TGTGCCACCCATCCGGGGGGACAGGCTTCCTATGGCTACACCTTC,CATHPGGQASYGYTF
TRBJ2-3,TRBD2,TRBV28,14,.,TGTGCCAGCAGTCGAAGACTAGCGGCAGATACGCAGTATTTT,CASSRRLAADTQYF
TRBJ1-2,.,TRBV12-3/TRBV12-4,13,.,TGTGCCAGCAGTTTATTAGGAAGCTATGGCTACACCTTC,CASSLLGSYGYTF
TRBJ2-7,TRBD2,TRBV4-3,15,many,TGCGCCAGCAGCCAAGAAGTTTTAGCGGGGTACGAGCAGTACTTC,CASSQEVLAGYEQYF
TRBJ2-3,TRBD2,TRBV7-2,18,many,TGTGCCAGCAGCTCCCAACTCACTAGCGGAGCTAGCACAGATACGCAGTATTTT,CASSSQLTSGASTDTQYF
TRBJ2-3,.,TRBV29-1,14,few,TGCAGCGTTGTGGCGTTCACTAGCACAGATACGCAGTATTTT,CSVVAFTSTDTQYF
TRBJ1-5,.,TRBV5-5,15,many,TGTGCCAGCAGCTCCCGGGGAGGAGTGGATCAGCCCCAGCATTTT,CASSSRGGVDQPQHF
TRBJ2-5,.,TRBV28,12,many,TGTGCCAGCAGCCAAGGGCAAGAGACCCAGTACTTC,CASSQGQETQYF
TRBJ2-5,.,TRBV5-1,13,.,TGCGCCAGCAGCTTCGGACGCCAAGAGACCCAGTACTTC,CASSFGRQETQYF
TRBJ1-5,.,TRBV27,15,many,TGTGCCAGCAGTCCGATGGGGAATAGCAATCAGCCCCAGCATTTT,CASSPMGNSNQPQHF
TRBJ2-2,TRBD1,TRBV19,13,.,TGTGCCAGTAGTGCATTGGGACAGGGGGAGCTGTTTTTT,CASSALGQGELFF
TRBJ1-1,.,TRBV20-1,10,many,TGCAGTCCGGACGACACTGAAGCTTTCTTT,CSPDDTEAFF
TRBJ1-1,.,TRBV7-9,14,.,TGTGCCAGCAGCCCCCGGACCCCGGGGGATGGAGCTTTCTTT,CASSPRTPGDGAFF
TRBJ2-3,TRBD1,TRBV14,16,.,TGTGCCAGCAGCCAAGGTGGACAGGGGTTGATAGATACGCAGTATTTT,CASSQGGQGLIDTQYF
TRBJ1-1,TRBD1,TRBV5-1,15,few,TGCGCCAGCACCCCAGGGGGCATAATGAACACTGAAGCTTTCTTT,CASTPGGIMNTEAFF
TRBJ1-4,.,TRBV4-1,17,many,TGCGCCAGCAGCCAAGGCCCTGCCGTTGGACGGGGGGAAAAACTGTTTTTT,CASSQGPAVGRGEKLFF
TRBJ2-2,TRBD2,TRBV29-1,14,once,TGCAGCGTTGAGACTAGCCTGAACACCGGGGAGCTGTTTTTT,CSVETSLNTGELFF
TRBJ2-3,TRBD2,TRBV28,17,.,TGTGCCAGCAGTTTCTGGACTAGCGGGAGGTCCACAGATACGCAGTATTTT,CASSFWTSGRSTDTQYF
TRBJ2-7,.,TRBV18,14,few,TGTGCCAGCTCACCACCTAGGAAAAGTTACGAGCAGTACTTC,CASSPPRKSYEQYF
TRBJ1-1,.,TRBV18,16,.,TGTGCCAGCTCACCACTTTTTTCGGCACGGAACACTGAAGCTTTCTTT,CASSPLFSARNTEAFF
TRBJ2-7,TRBD2,TRBV28,14,.,TGTGTCAGCAGTTTTGGCGGGAGCTCCTACGAGCAGTACTTC,CVSSFGGSSYEQYF
TRBJ2-7,.,TRBV20-1,11,.,TGCAGTGCCCAAGAGGGCTACGAGCAGTACTTC,CSAQEGYEQYF
TRBJ2-5,.,TRBV18,15,.,TGTGCCAGCTCACCACTGCAAGGAATGCAAGAGACCCAGTACTTC,CASSPLQGMQETQYF
TRBJ2-7,TRBD1,TRBV5-1,14,.,TGCGCCAGCAGCTGGGGGACAGGCAACTACGAGCAGTACTTC,CASSWGTGNYEQYF
TRBJ2-1,TRBD1,TRBV12-3/TRBV12-4,15,many,TGTGCCAGCTCCAGGGGGCGTAACTCCTACAATGAGCAGTTCTTC,CASSRGRNSYNEQFF
TRBJ1-1,.,TRBV7-9,15,many,TGTGCCAGCAGCCCCGGGGGACACGTGAACACTGAAGCTTTCTTT,CASSPGGHVNTEAFF
TRBJ2-1,.,TRBV28,12,few,TGTGCCAGCAGCCGGTTAACCCCGGAGCAGTTCTTC,CASSRLTPEQFF
TRBJ2-3,TRBD2,TRBV2,16,.,TGTGCCAGCACCTTAAAGGGGGGACTAGCCAGAGATACGCAGTATTTT,CASTLKGGLARDTQYF